The 13 T cell receptor beta chains below were found in one sample sequenced in a study of blood T cell repertoires in COVID-19. The method was immunoSEQ multiplex PCR; TCRdb's version includes in-frame clones alone and lacks a portion of them. There are 180,000 or so clones in the sample; about 86% occur only once, and about 0.95% lies in the top ten. The sample was peripheral blood. Every receptor here comes from a man between 18 and 29 years old with acute or convalescent COVID-19.

This chain connects TRBV10-3 to TRBJ1-5, with D maybe TRBD1 (5 bases). The CDR3 spans 14 residues. Trimming took 0 bases from V and 6 from J, leaving 9 bases between them. Germline CDR1 and CDR2: ENHRY and SYGVKD. The CDR3 loop reads CAISESVGAQPQHF. The CDR3 region has the DNA TGTGCCATCAGTGAGTCGGTAGGGGCTCAGCCCCAGCATTTT.

This chain connects TRBV5-6 to TRBJ1-1; 8 positions agree with TRBD1. CDR3 length: 16 amino acids. V was clipped by 5 bases and J by 12 bases; unmatched bases: 21. CDR1 is SGHDT and CDR2 is YYEEEE in the germline V gene. The CDR3: CASSYVRGRSFTLPFF. The CDR3, as DNA: TGTGCCAGCAGTTATGTCAGGGGGCGCTCGTTTACTTTGCCTTTCTTT.

The rearrangement uses TRBV6-5 and TRBJ2-7, with TRBD1 identical over 9 bases. The CDR3 loop spans 13 amino acids. Germline CDR1 reads MNHEY; CDR2 reads SVGAGI. V was pared by 6 bases and J by 5 bases, with 5 bases of the junction left unmatched. The CDR3 spells CASRRTGVHEQYF. Here the CDR3 DNA reads TGTGCCAGCAGGCGGACAGGGGTCCACGAGCAGTACTTC.

J is TRBJ1-1 and V is TRBV9; a weak D match, TRBD1 (6 bases). Trimming left V 4 bases short and J 1 base short, with 8 bases between. Germline-derived CDR1 and CDR2 are SGDLS and YYNGEE. The CDR3 is 13 amino acids. CDR3: CASSPTGNTEAFF. The CDR3 nucleotides read TGTGCCAGCAGCCCGACAGGGAACACTGAAGCTTTCTTT.

This chain links TRBV7-9 with TRBJ2-1, with 15 nucleotides matching TRBD2. The germline gives CDR1 SEHNR, CDR2 FQNEAQ (reference sequence). With V trimmed by 6 bases and J by 5 bases, 14 bases remained unmatched. This CDR3 has 19 amino acids. Here the CDR3 reads CASSQIPGLAGGLNNEQFF. The CDR3 DNA reads as TGTGCCAGCAGTCAGATCCCGGGACTAGCGGGGGGCCTCAACAATGAGCAGTTCTTC.

The chain joins TRBV6-5 to TRBJ2-7; TRBD1 matches 9 bases. CDR1 MNHEY and CDR2 SVGAGI come from the germline V gene. Germline trimming cut 6 bases from V and 7 bases from J; bases unmatched to any gene: 10. This CDR3 spans 14 amino acids. This chain's CDR3 is CASSPDRGIDEQYF. In DNA form, the CDR3 reads TGTGCCAGCAGCCCGGACAGGGGAATTGATGAGCAGTACTTC.

This rearrangement joins TRBV3-1 (or the pseudogene TRBV3-2) to TRBJ2-2, with D perhaps matching TRBD2 (5 bases). This CDR3 is built from 13 residues. CDR1 and CDR2 from the germline V gene are LGHDT and YNNKEL (reference sequence). The V gene lost 4 bases and the J gene lost 5 bases, with 8 bases spanning the gap. In DNA form, the CDR3 reads TGTGCCAGCAGCCTCGCGGGTACCGGGGAGCTGTTTTTT. This translates into CASSLAGTGELFF.

The rearrangement uses TRBV29-1 and TRBJ1-2; TRBD1 matches 7 bases. CDR3 size: 13 residues. Germline V gene sequence: CDR1 SQVTM, CDR2 ANQGSEA. Trimming at V came to 6 bases and at J to 7 bases, leaving 11 bases not matched to a gene. The CDR3 region has the DNA TGCAGCGTGGGGGGACAGCGGGCCGCTGGCTACACCTTC. Amino acid sequence: CSVGGQRAAGYTF.

The chain employs TRBV3-1 (or the pseudogene TRBV3-2) and TRBJ1-3; no firm D call. CDR1 and CDR2 from the germline V gene are LGHDT and YNNKEL (reference sequence). V lost 1 base and J 9 bases, leaving 10 bases between the germline ends. The CDR3 sequence is 13 residues long. CDR3 sequence: CASSQGAGTTIYF. CDR3 in DNA: TGTGCCAGCAGCCAAGGTGCGGGCACCACCATATATTTT.

This clone was seen just once. This chain joins TRBV7-8 and TRBJ2-1; 7 positions agree with TRBD2. This CDR3 region has 13 residues. Germline CDR1 reads SGHVS; CDR2 reads FQNEAQ. Trimming cost V 4 bases and J 3 bases; bases outside gene matches: 0. The CDR3 is CASSWGGYNEQFF. The CDR3 region has the DNA TGTGCCAGCAGCTGGGGGGGCTACAATGAGCAGTTCTTC.

The V and J genes are TRBV7-9 and TRBJ1-4; 7 nucleotides agree with TRBD1. This CDR3 has 12 residues. In germline, CDR1 is SEHNR, CDR2 FQNEAQ (reference sequence). The V segment lost 5 bases and the J segment 8 bases; nucleotides outside the gene matches: 2. The CDR3 protein is CASSPRGEKLFF. The DNA of the CDR3 is TGTGCCAGCAGCCCCAGGGGGGAAAAACTGTTTTTT.

This chain connects TRBV28 to TRBJ2-3; D is possibly TRBD2 (7 bases). Trimming took 7 bases from V and 2 from J, leaving 13 bases between them. The germline V gene has CDR1 MDHEN and CDR2 SYDVKM. This CDR3 region has 14 residues. The chain's CDR3 is CASMRGPYTDTQYF. The CDR3, as DNA: TGTGCCAGCATGCGGGGGCCCTACACAGATACGCAGTATTTT.

The gene calls are TRBV14 and TRBJ2-1, with D possibly matching TRBD1 (5 bases). Germline V gene sequence: CDR1 SGHDN, CDR2 FVKESK. This CDR3 comprises 13 residues. V lost 6 bases to trimming and J lost 3 bases, with 9 bases between them. The CDR3 loop reads CASSFDSYNEQFF. CDR3 sequence (DNA): TGTGCCAGCAGTTTCGACAGCTACAATGAGCAGTTCTTC.